The rows below give T cell receptor beta chains drawn from one sample of a study of beta chain features in type 1 diabetes. TCRdb's table, derived via immunoSEQ multiplex PCR, lists solely in-frame clones and lacks some. The table lists around 310,000 clones, 13% of them singletons. Material: naive CD4+ T cells from blood. These receptors were collected from a woman aged 18-35 years with type 1 diabetes. Each CDR3 is given with its conserved first and last residue. D genes are given only for firm matches. A clone size is listed for some rows: how often the clone was seen (once, few, many), or a class if it is expanded.

j_call	v_call	d_call	clone_size	cdr3_aa	cdr3_nt
TRBJ2-4	TRBV6-6	TRBD2	.	CATLAGGPKNIQYF	TGTGCCACCCTAGCGGGAGGCCCTAAAAACATTCAGTACTTC
TRBJ1-3	TRBV18	.	few	CASSPPGQGYTIYF	TGTGCCAGCTCACCACCCGGTCAGGGTTACACCATATATTTT
TRBJ1-5	TRBV7-2	.	few	CASSSTQGYNQPQHF	TGTGCCAGCAGTTCCACACAGGGTTACAATCAGCCCCAGCATTTT
TRBJ2-1	TRBV4-3	.	few	CASSQVGLWNEQFF	TGCGCCAGCAGCCAAGTAGGACTGTGGAATGAGCAGTTCTTC
TRBJ2-7	TRBV28	TRBD2	.	CASSPSGSSYEQYF	TGTGCCAGCAGTCCTAGCGGGAGCTCCTACGAGCAGTACTTC
TRBJ2-7	TRBV10-3	.	.	CAIRGTSSSYEQYF	TGTGCCATCAGGGGGACTTCGAGCTCCTACGAGCAGTACTTC
TRBJ2-1	TRBV5-4	TRBD2	.	CASSLTSGHNNEQFF	TGTGCCAGCAGCTTGACTAGCGGGCACAACAATGAGCAGTTCTTC
TRBJ1-2	TRBV15	TRBD1	.	CATSRQGQTNYGYTF	TGTGCCACCAGCAGACAGGGACAGACTAACTATGGCTACACCTTC
TRBJ2-1	TRBV9	TRBD2	few	CASSVASGSSNEQFF	TGTGCCAGCAGCGTAGCTAGCGGGAGTTCGAATGAGCAGTTCTTC
TRBJ1-1	TRBV2	.	few	CASSTEPNTEAFF	TGTGCCAGCAGCACAGAGCCGAACACTGAAGCTTTCTTT
TRBJ1-2	TRBV28	.	.	CASSSTNYGYTF	TGTGCCAGCAGTTCTACTAACTATGGCTACACCTTC
TRBJ2-5	TRBV9	.	few	CASSAGDTKGETQYF	TGTGCCAGCAGCGCCGGGGACACGAAGGGGGAGACCCAGTACTTC
TRBJ2-1	TRBV4-3	TRBD2	.	CASSQEGGLAGGPVNEQFF	TGCGCCAGCAGCCAAGAAGGCGGACTAGCGGGAGGGCCGGTCAATGAGCAGTTCTTC
TRBJ2-3	TRBV5-1	.	.	CASSLLTSTDTQYF	TGCGCCAGCAGCTTGTTAACTAGCACAGATACGCAGTATTTT
TRBJ1-1	TRBV10-2	.	few	CASSLGSPGGEAFF	TGCGCCAGCAGCCTCGGGAGCCCCGGTGGTGAAGCTTTCTTT
TRBJ1-2	TRBV27	.	.	CASSRQYTNYGYTF	TGTGCCAGCAGTCGACAGTACACTAACTATGGCTACACCTTC
TRBJ1-4	TRBV7-9	TRBD1	few	CASSPGQGSEKLFF	TGTGCCAGCAGCCCCGGACAGGGGAGCGAAAAACTGTTTTTT